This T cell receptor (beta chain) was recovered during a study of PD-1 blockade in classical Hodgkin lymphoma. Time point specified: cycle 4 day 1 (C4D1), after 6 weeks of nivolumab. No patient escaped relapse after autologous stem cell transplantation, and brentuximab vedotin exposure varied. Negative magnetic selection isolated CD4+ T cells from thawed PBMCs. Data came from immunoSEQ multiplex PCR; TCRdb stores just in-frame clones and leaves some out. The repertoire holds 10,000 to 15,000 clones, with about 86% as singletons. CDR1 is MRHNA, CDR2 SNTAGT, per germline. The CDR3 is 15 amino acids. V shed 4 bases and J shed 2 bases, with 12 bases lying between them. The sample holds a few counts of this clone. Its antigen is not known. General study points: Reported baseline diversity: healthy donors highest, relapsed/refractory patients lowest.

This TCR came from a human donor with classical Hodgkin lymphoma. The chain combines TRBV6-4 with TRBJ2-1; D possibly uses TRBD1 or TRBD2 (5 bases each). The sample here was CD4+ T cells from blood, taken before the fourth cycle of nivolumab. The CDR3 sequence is CASSVGPGTYNEQFF. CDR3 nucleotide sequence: TGTGCCAGCAGTGTGGGACCTGGGACCTACAATGAGCAGTTCTTC.